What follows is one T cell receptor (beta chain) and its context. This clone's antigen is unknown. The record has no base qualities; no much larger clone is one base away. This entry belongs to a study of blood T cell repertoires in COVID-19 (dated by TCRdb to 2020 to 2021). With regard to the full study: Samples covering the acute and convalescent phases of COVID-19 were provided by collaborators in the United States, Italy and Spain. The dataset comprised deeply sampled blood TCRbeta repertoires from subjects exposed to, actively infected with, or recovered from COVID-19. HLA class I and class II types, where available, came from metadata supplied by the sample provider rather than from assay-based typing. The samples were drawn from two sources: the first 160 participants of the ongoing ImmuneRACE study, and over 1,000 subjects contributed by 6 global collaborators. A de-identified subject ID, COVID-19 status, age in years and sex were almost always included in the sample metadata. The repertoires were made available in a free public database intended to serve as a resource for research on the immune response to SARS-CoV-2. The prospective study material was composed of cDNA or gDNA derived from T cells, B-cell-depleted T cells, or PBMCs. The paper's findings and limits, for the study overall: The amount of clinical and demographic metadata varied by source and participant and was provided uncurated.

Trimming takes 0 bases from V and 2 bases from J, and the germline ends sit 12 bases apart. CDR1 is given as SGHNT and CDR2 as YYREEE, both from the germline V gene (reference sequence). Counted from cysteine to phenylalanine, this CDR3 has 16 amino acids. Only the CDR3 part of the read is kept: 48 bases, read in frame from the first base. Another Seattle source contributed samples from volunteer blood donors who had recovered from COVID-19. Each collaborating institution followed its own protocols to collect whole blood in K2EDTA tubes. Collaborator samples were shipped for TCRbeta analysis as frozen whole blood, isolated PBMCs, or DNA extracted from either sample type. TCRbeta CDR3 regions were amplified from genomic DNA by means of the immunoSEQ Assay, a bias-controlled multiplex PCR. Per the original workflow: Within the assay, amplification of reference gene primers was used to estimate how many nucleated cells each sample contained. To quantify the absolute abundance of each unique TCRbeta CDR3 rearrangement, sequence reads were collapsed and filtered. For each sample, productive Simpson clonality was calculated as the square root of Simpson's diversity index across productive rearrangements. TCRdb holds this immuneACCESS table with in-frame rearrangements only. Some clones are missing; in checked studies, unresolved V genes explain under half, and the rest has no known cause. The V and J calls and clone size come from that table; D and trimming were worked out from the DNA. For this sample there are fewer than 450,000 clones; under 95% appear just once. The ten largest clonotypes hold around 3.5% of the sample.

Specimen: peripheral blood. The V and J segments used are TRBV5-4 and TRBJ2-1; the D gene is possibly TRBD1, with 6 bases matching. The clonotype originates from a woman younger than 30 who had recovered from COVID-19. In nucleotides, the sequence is TGTGCCAGCAGCTTGGATTGGGCAGGGGCCTACAATGAGCAGTTCTTC. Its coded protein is CASSLDWAGAYNEQFF.